The T cell receptor (beta chain) under discussion was sequenced for a study of CD8 T cells in Susac syndrome. Overall study results and limits: The study's TCR sequencing and HLA analysis drew on a certain number of individuals. That number was acknowledged as relatively small.

When the RNA was reverse transcribed, random hexamers were used with an input of 0.5 to 1 ug. The CDR3 of TCR beta was amplified by immunoSEQ multiplex PCR across 54 Vbeta and 13 Jbeta. TCRdb reprocessed the immunoSEQ multiplex PCR reads with MiXCR, giving one entry per CDR3 protein. The table lists about 190,000 distinct CDR3 sequences, roughly 92% of them singletons. Negative isolation yielded CD4+ and CD8+ T cells, and FACS enriched TEMRA cells. Details on this clonotype: Its specificity is unknown.

The V gene's germline CDR1 is SNHLY and CDR2 FYNNEI. The CDR3 has 12 amino acids. V was clipped by 6 bases and J by 4 bases, with 9 bases between them. J is TRBJ1-2 and V is TRBV2; D is ambiguous. This receptor was identified in a human donor in good health. Sequenced sample: CD4+ T cells from PBMCs. In DNA form, the CDR3 reads TGTGCCAGCAGGGTAGGGAGCTATGGCTACACCTTC. It translates to CASRVGSYGYTF. The whole variable domain, remainder taken from reference TRBV2 and TRBJ1-2, is EPEVTQTPSHQVTQMGQEVILRCVPISNHLYFYWYRQILGQKVEFLVSFYNNEISEKSEIFDDQFSVERPDGSNFTLKIRSTKLEDSAMYFCASRVGSYGYTFGSGTRLTVV.